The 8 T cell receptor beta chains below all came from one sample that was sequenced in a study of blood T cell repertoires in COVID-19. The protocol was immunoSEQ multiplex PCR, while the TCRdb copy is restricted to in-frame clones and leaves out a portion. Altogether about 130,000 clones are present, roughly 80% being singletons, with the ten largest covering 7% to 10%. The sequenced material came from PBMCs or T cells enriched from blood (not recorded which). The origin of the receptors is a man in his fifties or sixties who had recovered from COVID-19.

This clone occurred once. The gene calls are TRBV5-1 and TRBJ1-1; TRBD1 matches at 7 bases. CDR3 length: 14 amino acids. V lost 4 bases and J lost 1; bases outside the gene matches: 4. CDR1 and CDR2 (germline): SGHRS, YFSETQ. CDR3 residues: CASSLQGRNTEAFF. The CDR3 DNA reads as TGCGCCAGCAGCCTACAGGGGAGGAACACTGAAGCTTTCTTT.

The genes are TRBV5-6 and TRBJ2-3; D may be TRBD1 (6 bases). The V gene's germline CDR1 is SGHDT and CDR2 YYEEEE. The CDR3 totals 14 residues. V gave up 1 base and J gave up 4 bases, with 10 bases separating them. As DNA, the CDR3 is TGTGCCAGCAGCTTGAACAGGGTCTCAGATACGCAGTATTTT. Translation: CASSLNRVSDTQYF.

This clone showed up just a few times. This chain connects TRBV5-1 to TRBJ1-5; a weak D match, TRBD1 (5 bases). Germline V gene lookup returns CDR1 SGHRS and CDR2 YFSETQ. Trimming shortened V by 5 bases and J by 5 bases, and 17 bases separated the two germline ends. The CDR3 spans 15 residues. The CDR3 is CASSPVGGPDQPQHF. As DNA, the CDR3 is TGCGCCAGCAGTCCGGTGGGGGGACCGGATCAGCCCCAGCATTTT.

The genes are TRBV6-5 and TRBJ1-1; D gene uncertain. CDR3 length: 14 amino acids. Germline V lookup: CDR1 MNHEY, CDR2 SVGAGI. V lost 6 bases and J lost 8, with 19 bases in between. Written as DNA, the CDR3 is TGTGCCAGCAGCCCCCAGCACACCGGGGTGGAAGCTTTCTTT. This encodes CASSPQHTGVEAFF.

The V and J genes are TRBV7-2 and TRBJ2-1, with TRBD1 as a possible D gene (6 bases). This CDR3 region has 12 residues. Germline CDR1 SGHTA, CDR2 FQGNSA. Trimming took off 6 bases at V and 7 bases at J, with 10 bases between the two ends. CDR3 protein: CASRGTGNEQFF. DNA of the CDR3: TGTGCCAGCAGGGGAACAGGGAATGAGCAGTTCTTC.

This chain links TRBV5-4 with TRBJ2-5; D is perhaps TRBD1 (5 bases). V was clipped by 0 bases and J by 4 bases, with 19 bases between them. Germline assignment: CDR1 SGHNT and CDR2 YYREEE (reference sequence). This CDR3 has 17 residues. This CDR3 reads CASSLANQGSTRETQYF. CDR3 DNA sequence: TGTGCCAGCAGCTTGGCCAACCAGGGAAGTACCAGAGAGACCCAGTACTTC.

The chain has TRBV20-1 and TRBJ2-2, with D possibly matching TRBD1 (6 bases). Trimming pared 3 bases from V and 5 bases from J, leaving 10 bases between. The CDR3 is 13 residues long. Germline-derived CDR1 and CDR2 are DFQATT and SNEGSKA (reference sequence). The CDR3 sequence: CSASTGRTGELFF. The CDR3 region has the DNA TGCAGTGCTAGTACAGGGCGGACCGGGGAGCTGTTTTTT.

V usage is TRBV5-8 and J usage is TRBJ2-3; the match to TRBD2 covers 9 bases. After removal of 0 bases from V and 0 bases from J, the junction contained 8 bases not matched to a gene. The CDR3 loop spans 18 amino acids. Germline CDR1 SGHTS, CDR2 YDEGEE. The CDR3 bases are TGTGCCAGCAGCTTGGCCCTGACTAGCGGTACTAGCACAGATACGCAGTATTTT. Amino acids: CASSLALTSGTSTDTQYF.